The 32 T cell receptor beta chains below come from one sample, sequenced in a study of blood T cell repertoires in COVID-19. The method was immunoSEQ multiplex PCR; TCRdb's version includes in-frame clones alone and lacks a portion of them. The data contain about 240,000 clones, approximately 80% of them singletons. Sequencing input: peripheral blood. All receptors derive from a woman aged 55-75 years with active or convalescent COVID-19.

The chain recombines TRBV30 with TRBJ2-3; tentatively, D is TRBD1 (6 bases). Trimming left V 5 bases short and J 2 bases short, with 14 bases between. Germline values: CDR1 GTSNPN, CDR2 SVGIG (reference sequence). The CDR3 spans 14 residues. The CDR3 is CAWDSGVNTDTQYF. The CDR3 DNA sequence: TGTGCCTGGGACTCAGGGGTAAACACAGATACGCAGTATTTT.

In this sample, this clone turned up a few times. CDR3 sequence (DNA): TGTGCCAGCAGCCAAGCCAGAAGAACCGAGCAGTACTTC. This codes for CASSQARRTEQYF. The genes are TRBV3-1 (or the pseudogene TRBV3-2) and TRBJ2-7; D call uncertain. Trimming removed 1 base from V and 6 bases from J, with 10 bases in between. The CDR3 consists of 13 residues. Germline CDR1 is LGHDT and CDR2 is YNNKEL (reference sequence).

The V gene is TRBV18, the J gene TRBJ2-3; 9 bases agree with TRBD1. Looked up from germline, CDR1 is KGHSH and CDR2 is LQKENI. V shed 6 bases and J 1 base; nucleotides not matched to a gene: 8. CDR3 length: 16 residues. CDR3 sequence: CASSGGGQGRTDTQYF. The CDR3 DNA sequence: TGTGCCAGCTCCGGCGGGGGACAGGGCCGCACAGATACGCAGTATTTT.

This sequence joins TRBV13 and TRBJ2-3, with D perhaps matching TRBD1 (6 bases). The germline V gene encodes CDR1 PRHDT and CDR2 FYEKMQ (reference sequence). The length of the CDR3 is 13 residues. Deletions cut 5 bases from V and 6 bases from J, with 12 bases between. The CDR3: CASSRTAVDTQYF. CDR3 DNA sequence: TGTGCCAGCAGCAGGACAGCCGTGGATACGCAGTATTTT.

A note on this clone: An end of the junction does not agree with germline; a read error may underlie this. This sequence joins TRBV5-1 and TRBJ2-7; TRBD1 matches 7 bases. CDR3 length equals 14 residues. Germline values: CDR1 SGHRS, CDR2 YFSETQ. The chain's CDR3 is CASSLGQGLYEKYF. The CDR3 nucleotides are TGCGCCAGCAGCTTGGGACAGGGTTTGTACGAGAAGTACTTC.

This clone has just a few counts. This chain joins TRBV15 and TRBJ2-5, with 7 bases lining up with TRBD2. V gave up 3 bases and J gave up 3 bases; unmatched junction bases: 10. This CDR3 spans 16 amino acids. CDR1 is LNHNV, CDR2 YYDKDF, per germline (reference sequence). Here the CDR3 DNA reads TGTGCCACCAGCAGTTCTGGGCTAGCGGAAGAAGAGACCCAGTACTTC. Amino acids: CATSSSGLAEEETQYF.

This rearrangement joins TRBV6-2 or TRBV6-3 to TRBJ1-5, with TRBD1 as a possible D gene (6 bases). This CDR3 is 14 amino acids long. CDR1 is MNHEY and CDR2 is SVGEGT in the germline V gene. Deletions cut 6 bases from V and 5 bases from J, with 14 bases between. The CDR3 sequence: CASSVPGAHQPQHF. In nucleotides, the CDR3 is TGTGCCAGCAGCGTACCAGGGGCCCATCAGCCCCAGCATTTT.

This clone was observed a handful of times. The genes are TRBV15 and TRBJ1-5; 8 nucleotides line up with TRBD1. The CDR3 runs 15 residues. Losses at the gene ends were 5 bases for V and 1 base for J; bases not matched to a gene: 4. The germline CDR1 and CDR2 sequences are LNHNV and YYDKDF (reference sequence). The CDR3 nucleotides read TGTGCCACCAGCGGGCGGACAGGGAGCAATCAGCCCCAGCATTTT. It specifies CATSGRTGSNQPQHF.

This rearrangement joins TRBV11-3 to TRBJ2-2; possibly TRBD1 for D (6 bases). V was trimmed by 3 bases and J by 1 base, leaving 9 bases between them. Per germline, CDR1 SGHNT and CDR2 YENEEA. The CDR3 covers 15 residues. The CDR3 DNA is TGTGCCAGCAGCTTGACAGGCTTGAACACCGGGGAGCTGTTTTTT. Its protein product is CASSLTGLNTGELFF.

In its sample, this clone was seen once. V usage is TRBV13 and J usage is TRBJ1-6; D is ambiguous. V lost 0 bases and J lost 8, with 8 bases in between. Germline CDR1 and CDR2: PRHDT and FYEKMQ (reference sequence). This CDR3 is built from 14 residues. The CDR3 DNA is TGTGCCAGCAGCTTAGGGAGGGCGTATTCACCCCTCCACTTT. Translated: CASSLGRAYSPLHF.

This sequence joins TRBV6-1 and TRBJ2-7, with TRBD2 identical over 7 bases. This CDR3 region has 16 residues. Germline V CDR1 and CDR2: MNHNS, SASEGT. Losses at the gene ends were 0 bases for V and 4 bases for J; bases not matched to a gene: 9. CDR3 in amino acids: CASSEAREQRVYEQYV. CDR3 bases: TGTGCCAGCAGTGAAGCGCGGGAGCAGCGGGTATACGAGCAGTACGTC.

V is TRBV19 and J is TRBJ2-1; D gene uncertain. Trimming stripped 3 bases from V and 3 bases from J, with 6 bases between. Germline assignment: CDR1 LNHDA and CDR2 SQIVND (reference sequence). CDR3 size: 13 residues. The CDR3 nucleotides read TGTGCCAGTAGTATTGGTAGCTACAATGAGCAGTTCTTC. Translated: CASSIGSYNEQFF.

This chain joins TRBV27 and TRBJ1-1; D is unresolved. Trimming took 7 bases from V and 4 from J, leaving 16 bases between them. The CDR3 loop spans 14 amino acids. CDR1 is MNHEY and CDR2 is SMNVEV in the germline V gene (reference sequence). The CDR3 DNA reads TGTGCCAGCACCCCGATCGGAGATTCCACTGAAGCTTTCTTT. Translation: CASTPIGDSTEAFF.

The gene calls are TRBV19 and TRBJ2-3; D is undetermined. The CDR3 is 11 residues long. Trimming removed 4 bases from V and 10 bases from J, with 9 bases in between. Looked up from germline, CDR1 is LNHDA and CDR2 is SQIVND (reference sequence). Written as DNA, the CDR3 is TGTGCCAGTAGTAGTACGGTTGCGCAGTATTTT. Translation: CASSSTVAQYF.

The chain uses TRBV19 and TRBJ1-2, with TRBD1 matching over 11 bases. Germline CDR1 LNHDA, CDR2 SQIVND (reference sequence). This CDR3 contains 13 residues. Trimming removed 5 bases from V and 4 bases from J; junction bases left unmatched: 0. The CDR3 protein is CASSGTGGYGYTF. For the CDR3, the DNA is TGTGCCAGTAGTGGGACAGGGGGCTATGGCTACACCTTC.

The chain employs TRBV6-5 and TRBJ2-7; tentative D call: TRBD1 (5 bases). V lost 5 bases and J lost 0, with 11 bases in between. The length of the CDR3 is 14 residues. CDR1 and CDR2 (germline): MNHEY, SVGAGI. CDR3 coding DNA: TGTGCCAGCAGTCAACAGGTTAGCTCCTACGAGCAGTACTTC. It yields the protein CASSQQVSSYEQYF.

This chain uses TRBV6-6 with TRBJ2-3, with TRBD2 identical over 11 bases. V was clipped by 10 bases and J by 6 bases; unmatched bases: 9. From germline, CDR1 is MNHNY and CDR2 SVGAGI (reference sequence). The CDR3 length is 14 residues. This CDR3 reads CATESSGGADTQYF. CDR3 nucleotides: TGTGCCACCGAGAGTAGCGGGGGGGCGGATACGCAGTATTTT.

The chain uses TRBV12-3 or TRBV12-4 and TRBJ2-7, with a possible D match to TRBD1 (5 bases). The CDR3 contains 13 residues. Trimming pared 7 bases from V and 6 bases from J, leaving 16 bases between. The CDR3 loop reads CASNDRDVGEQYF. The CDR3 DNA reads as TGTGCCAGCAACGACAGAGACGTCGGCGAGCAGTACTTC.

This clone was found a few times. V is TRBV19 and J is TRBJ2-1, with 7 bases matching TRBD2. The CDR3 has 14 amino acids. Trimming removed 3 bases from V and 6 bases from J; junction bases left unmatched: 5. Germline CDR1 LNHDA, CDR2 SQIVND (reference sequence). CDR3 residues: CASSMQRDLNEQFF. Written as DNA, the CDR3 is TGTGCCAGTAGTATGCAGCGGGATCTCAATGAGCAGTTCTTC.

The chain is built from TRBV5-1 and TRBJ2-1; 9 nucleotides match TRBD2. Losses at the gene ends were 0 bases for V and 9 bases for J; bases not matched to a gene: 4. CDR1 is SGHRS and CDR2 is YFSETQ in the germline V gene. This CDR3 has 14 amino acids. The CDR3 loop is CASSLDGTSTEQFF. DNA of the CDR3: TGCGCCAGCAGCTTGGACGGGACTAGCACTGAGCAGTTCTTC.

The chain uses TRBV27 and TRBJ2-7; maybe TRBD2 (6 bases). Germline V gene sequence: CDR1 MNHEY, CDR2 SMNVEV (reference sequence). The length of the CDR3 is 15 residues. Trimming left V 4 bases short and J 3 bases short, with 16 bases between. DNA for the CDR3: TGTGCCAGCAGTTCCCCCGGGCGGGAAGTCTACGAGCAGTACTTC. This sequence encodes CASSSPGREVYEQYF.

The V and J genes are TRBV29-1 and TRBJ2-7; 15 bases are shared with TRBD2. The V segment lost 4 bases and the J segment 2 bases; nucleotides outside the gene matches: 3. Germline V gene lookup returns CDR1 SQVTM and CDR2 ANQGSEA. The CDR3 loop spans 15 amino acids. CDR3 bases: TGCAGCGTTGGGACTAGCGGGAGGGGACCCTACGAGCAGTACTTC. Amino acids: CSVGTSGRGPYEQYF.

CDR3: CASSQGRSGNTIYF. CDR3 in DNA: TGTGCCAGCAGCCAAGGTCGCTCTGGAAACACCATATATTTT. This sequence joins TRBV3-1 (or the pseudogene TRBV3-2) and TRBJ1-3; D unclear. The CDR3 extends over 14 amino acids. The V end lost 1 base, the J end lost 0 bases, and 4 bases lay between the germline ends. Germline CDR1 is LGHDT and CDR2 is YNNKEL (reference sequence).

The chain employs TRBV5-4 and TRBJ1-1; D is ambiguous. This CDR3 is 13 amino acids long. V was clipped by 5 bases and J by 1 base, with 9 bases between them. Germline loops: CDR1 SGHNT, CDR2 YYREEE (reference sequence). CDR3 amino acids: CASRWRGNTEAFF. The CDR3 DNA reads as TGTGCCAGCAGGTGGAGAGGGAACACTGAAGCTTTCTTT.

The chain has TRBV7-2 and TRBJ2-3; D ambiguous. Trimming shortened V by 3 bases and J by 3 bases, and 7 bases separated the two germline ends. This CDR3 region has 13 residues. Germline V gene lookup returns CDR1 SGHTA and CDR2 FQGNSA. CDR3 region: CASSFIATDTQYF. The CDR3 DNA is TGTGCCAGCAGCTTCATAGCTACAGATACGCAGTATTTT.

The J gene is TRBJ2-3, the V gene TRBV12-5; the match to TRBD2 covers 8 bases. The CDR3 sequence is 14 residues long. J was trimmed by 1 base and V by 4 bases; bases with no gene match: 1. Germline V gene sequence: CDR1 LGHNT, CDR2 FRNRAP. The CDR3 region has the DNA TGTGCTAGTGGTTCGGGAGGGGGCACAGATACGCAGTATTTT. It encodes CASGSGGGTDTQYF.

The rearrangement joins TRBV5-1 to TRBJ2-1, with D unclear. Germline values: CDR1 SGHRS, CDR2 YFSETQ. V lost 2 bases and J lost 7, with 4 bases in between. The CDR3 runs 11 residues. As DNA, the CDR3 is TGCGCCAGCAGCTTCCAGAATGAGCAGTTCTTC. The encoded protein is CASSFQNEQFF.

The chain joins TRBV5-1 to TRBJ2-2, with D possibly TRBD1 on 6 matching bases. The CDR3 contains 14 residues. Trimming cost V 3 bases and J 8 bases, with 14 bases left between them. Germline V gene data show CDR1 as SGHRS and CDR2 as YFSETQ. The CDR3 sequence: CASSSPTGQGELFF. The CDR3 region has the DNA TGCGCCAGCAGCTCGCCTACAGGGCAGGGGGAGCTGTTTTTT.

J is TRBJ2-1 and V is TRBV6-1; 7 bases match TRBD2. Germline trimming cut 2 bases from V and 8 bases from J; bases unmatched to any gene: 21. This CDR3 has 19 residues. Germline lookup yields CDR1 MNHNS and CDR2 SASEGT. This chain's CDR3 is CASSEIQRGGGLSSDEQFF. The CDR3, as DNA: TGTGCCAGCAGTGAAATCCAACGGGGCGGGGGACTATCCTCTGATGAGCAGTTCTTC.

The chain is built from TRBV19 and TRBJ1-2; perhaps TRBD1 as D (6 bases). V dropped 0 bases and J dropped 6 bases, with 14 bases sitting between them. This CDR3 comprises 15 residues. Per germline, CDR1 LNHDA and CDR2 SQIVND (reference sequence). In nucleotides, the CDR3 is TGTGCCAGTAGTATAGAGTCCCCCTCAGGGGATGGCTACACCTTC. Protein: CASSIESPSGDGYTF.

The chain links TRBV5-4 to TRBJ1-4, with TRBD1 as a possible D gene (6 bases). This CDR3 contains 15 residues. CDR1 is SGHNT and CDR2 is YYREEE in the germline V gene (reference sequence). V lost 4 bases and J 5 bases, leaving 15 bases between the germline ends. The CDR3 spells CASSPGGRENEKLFF. The CDR3 DNA sequence: TGTGCCAGCAGCCCTGGGGGCAGGGAGAATGAAAAACTGTTTTTT. The whole variable domain, remainder taken from reference TRBV5-4 and TRBJ1-4, is ETGVTQSPTHLIKTRGQQVTLRCSSQSGHNTVSWYQQALGQGPQFIFQYYREEENGRGNFPPRFSGLQFPNYSSELNVNALELDDSALYLCASSPGGRENEKLFFGSGTQLSVL.

The V call is TRBV6-4, the J call TRBJ1-5; perhaps TRBD1 as D (6 bases). In germline, CDR1 is MRHNA, CDR2 SNTAGT. The V and J ends lost 11 bases and 3 bases respectively, with 14 bases between them. The CDR3 loop spans 13 amino acids. CDR3 in DNA: TGTGCCCCGACAGGAATGTACAATCAGCCCCAGCATTTT. Its protein product is CAPTGMYNQPQHF.